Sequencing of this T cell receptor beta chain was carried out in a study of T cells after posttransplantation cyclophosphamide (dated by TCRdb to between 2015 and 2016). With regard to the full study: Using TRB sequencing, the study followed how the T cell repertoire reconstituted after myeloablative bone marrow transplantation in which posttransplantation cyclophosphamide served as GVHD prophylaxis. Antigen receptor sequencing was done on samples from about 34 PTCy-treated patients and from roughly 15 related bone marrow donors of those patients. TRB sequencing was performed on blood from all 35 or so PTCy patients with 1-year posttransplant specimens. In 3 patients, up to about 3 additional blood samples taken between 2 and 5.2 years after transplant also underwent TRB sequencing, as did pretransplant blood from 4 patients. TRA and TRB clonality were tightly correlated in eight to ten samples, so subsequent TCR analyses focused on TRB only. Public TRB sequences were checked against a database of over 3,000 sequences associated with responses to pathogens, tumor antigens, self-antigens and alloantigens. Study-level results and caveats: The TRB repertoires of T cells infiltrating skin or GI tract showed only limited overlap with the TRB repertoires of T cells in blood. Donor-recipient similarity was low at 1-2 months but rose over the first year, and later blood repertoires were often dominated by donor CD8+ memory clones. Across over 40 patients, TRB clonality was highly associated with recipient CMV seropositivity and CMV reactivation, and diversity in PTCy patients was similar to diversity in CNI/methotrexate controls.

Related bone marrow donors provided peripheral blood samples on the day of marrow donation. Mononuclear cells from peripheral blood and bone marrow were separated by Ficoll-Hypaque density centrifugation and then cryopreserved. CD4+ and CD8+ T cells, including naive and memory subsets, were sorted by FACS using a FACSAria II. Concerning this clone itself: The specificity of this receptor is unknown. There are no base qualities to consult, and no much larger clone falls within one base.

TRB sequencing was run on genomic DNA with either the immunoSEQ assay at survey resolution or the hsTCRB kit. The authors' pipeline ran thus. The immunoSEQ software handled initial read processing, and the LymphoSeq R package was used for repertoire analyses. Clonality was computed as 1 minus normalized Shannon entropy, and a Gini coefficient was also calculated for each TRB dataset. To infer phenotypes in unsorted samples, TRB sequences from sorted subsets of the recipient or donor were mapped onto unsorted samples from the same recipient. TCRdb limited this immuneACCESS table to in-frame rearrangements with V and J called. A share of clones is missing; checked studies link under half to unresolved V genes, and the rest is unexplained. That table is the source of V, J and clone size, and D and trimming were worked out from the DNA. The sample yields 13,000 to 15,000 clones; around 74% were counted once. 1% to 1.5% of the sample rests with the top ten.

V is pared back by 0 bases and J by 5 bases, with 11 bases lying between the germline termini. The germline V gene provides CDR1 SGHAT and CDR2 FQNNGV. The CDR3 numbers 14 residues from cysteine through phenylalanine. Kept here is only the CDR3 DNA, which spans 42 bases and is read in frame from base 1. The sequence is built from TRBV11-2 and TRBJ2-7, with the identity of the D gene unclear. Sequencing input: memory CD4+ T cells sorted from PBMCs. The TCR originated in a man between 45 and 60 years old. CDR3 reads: CASSLEPEEHEQYF. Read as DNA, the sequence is TGTGCCAGCAGCTTAGAGCCCGAGGAGCACGAGCAGTACTTC.